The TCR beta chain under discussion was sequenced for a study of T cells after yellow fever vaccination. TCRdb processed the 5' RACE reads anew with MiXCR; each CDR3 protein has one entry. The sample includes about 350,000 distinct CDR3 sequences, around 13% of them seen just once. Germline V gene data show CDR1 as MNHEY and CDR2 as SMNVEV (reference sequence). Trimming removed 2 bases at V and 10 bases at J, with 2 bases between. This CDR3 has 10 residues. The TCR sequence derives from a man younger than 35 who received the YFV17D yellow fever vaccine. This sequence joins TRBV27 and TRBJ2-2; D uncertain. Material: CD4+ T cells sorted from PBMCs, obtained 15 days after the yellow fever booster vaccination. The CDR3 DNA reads TGTGCCAGCAGTTTAGAGGAGCTGTTTTTT. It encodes CASSLEELFF.